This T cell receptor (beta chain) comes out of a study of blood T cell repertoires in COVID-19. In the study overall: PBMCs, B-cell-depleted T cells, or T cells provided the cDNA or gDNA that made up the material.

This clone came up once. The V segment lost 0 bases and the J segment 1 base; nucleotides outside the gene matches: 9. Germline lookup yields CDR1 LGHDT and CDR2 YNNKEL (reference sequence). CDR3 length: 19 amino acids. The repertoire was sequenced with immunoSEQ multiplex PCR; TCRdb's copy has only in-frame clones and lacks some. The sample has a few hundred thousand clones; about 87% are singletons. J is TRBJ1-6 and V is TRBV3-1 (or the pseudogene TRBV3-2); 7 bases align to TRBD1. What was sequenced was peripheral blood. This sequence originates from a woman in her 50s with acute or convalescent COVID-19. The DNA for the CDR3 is TGTGCCAGCAGCCAAGATCGAGACAGGGCGGATTCCTATAATTCACCCCTCCACTTT. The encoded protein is CASSQDRDRADSYNSPLHF.